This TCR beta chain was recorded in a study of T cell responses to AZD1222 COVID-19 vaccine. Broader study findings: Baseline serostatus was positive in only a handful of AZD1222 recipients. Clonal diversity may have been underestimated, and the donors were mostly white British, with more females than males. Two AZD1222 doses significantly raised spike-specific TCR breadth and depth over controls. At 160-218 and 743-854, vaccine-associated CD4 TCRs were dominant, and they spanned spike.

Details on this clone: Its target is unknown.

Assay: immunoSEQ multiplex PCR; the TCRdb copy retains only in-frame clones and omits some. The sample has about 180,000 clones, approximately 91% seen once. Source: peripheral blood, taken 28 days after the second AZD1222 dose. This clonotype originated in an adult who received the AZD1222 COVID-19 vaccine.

This CDR3 is CAWREGTTYNSPLHF. DNA of the CDR3: TGTGCCTGGAGGGAGGGGACCACCTATAATTCACCCCTCCACTTT. The chain combines TRBV30 with TRBJ1-6; possibly TRBD1 for D (5 bases). Trimming cost V 3 bases and J 2 bases, with 11 bases left between them. This CDR3 has 15 residues. The germline V gene has CDR1 GTSNPN and CDR2 SVGIG (reference sequence).